The clone carrying this T cell receptor beta chain was seen just once. The antigen remains undetermined. Unmatched junction bases numbered 13, after V lost 4 bases and J lost 10 bases. Germline-derived CDR1 and CDR2 are SGHRS and YFSETQ. The CDR3 is made up of 15 amino acids. Sorted-subset replicate PCR reactions were performed with about 200 ng DNA, corresponding to roughly 30,000 T cell genomes. The assay was immunoSEQ multiplex PCR, and TCRdb's table has in-frame clones only and misses some. Here the sample spans approximately 2.1 million clones, 85% to 95% being singletons. Only Caucasian adults living in Nashville, Tennessee made up the donor group. The data stem from a study of shared clonotypes between healthy human individuals. Points from the study as a whole: Specimens sampled were limited to blood, with tissue repertoires likely differing.

The V and J genes are TRBV5-1 and TRBJ2-1; 8 bases map to TRBD2. The sample consisted of naive CD4+ T cells from PBMCs. Subset given: CD45RA+ positively selected. The source is a man in his late teens or twenties in good health. Some clones in this sample may be carry-over from other donors' samples. CDR3 region: CASSPLAGLVGEQFF. CDR3 coding DNA: TGCGCCAGCAGCCCCCTGGCGGGACTAGTAGGCGAGCAGTTCTTC. Looking up the rest from reference TRBV5-1 and TRBJ2-1 gives the full variable domain: KAGVTQTPRYLIKTRGQQVTLSCSPISGHRSVSWYQQTPGQGLQFLFEYFSETQRNKGNFPGRFSGRQFSNSRSEMNVSTLELGDSALYLCASSPLAGLVGEQFFGPGTRLTVL.